This entry features one T cell receptor beta chain sequence. The antigen remains undetermined. It was version v3.0 of the immunoSEQ assay that was run at survey level. The data were produced by immunoSEQ multiplex PCR, yet TCRdb's version contains in-frame clones alone and is incomplete. The profile shows some 28,000 clones, 80% of them singletons. The entry originates in a study of long-term antiretroviral therapy in people with HIV. About the research overall: There is a gap of about a decade between the earliest samples and the later 2015 immediate-ART recommendation.

General observations from the study: Clones that expanded before ART (that is, prior to treatment) dominated the repertoire at all time points. It was observed that HIV repertoires exhibited narrower CDR3 length ranges than controls. Blood obtained between the mid-2000s and the late 2010s may reflect older ART regimens.

In germline, CDR1 is LNHDA, CDR2 SQIVND (reference sequence). This CDR3 comprises 15 residues. The V gene lost 5 bases and the J gene lost 2 bases, with 14 bases spanning the gap. The source is a man aged 40-55 years with HIV. The sample consisted of unsorted PBMCs, taken 0.3 years after starting antiretroviral therapy. The rearrangement links TRBV19 to TRBJ2-3; D remains unclear. In nucleotides, the CDR3 is TGTGCCAGTAGTTGGACCGTCCTTAACACAGATACGCAGTATTTT. It translates to CASSWTVLNTDTQYF.